This entry describes one TCR beta chain. Its antigen is still unknown. The table came from immunoSEQ multiplex PCR; TCRdb's copy has only in-frame clones and leaves some out. The table records 150,000 to 250,000 clones, about 89% of them present only once. This record comes from a study of T cell responses to AZD1222 COVID-19 vaccine. Findings and caveats of the study: Following two doses of AZD1222, Spike-specific TCR breadth and depth rose.

The length of the CDR3 is 14 residues. Trimming cost V 5 bases and J 8 bases; bases outside gene matches: 5. The germline V gene encodes CDR1 SNHLY and CDR2 FYNNEI. This clonotype was sampled from an adult who received the AZD1222 COVID-19 vaccine. The material was peripheral blood, obtained 28 days after the second AZD1222 dose. J is TRBJ2-1 and V is TRBV2, with 11 nucleotides matching TRBD2. The CDR3 region has the DNA TGTGCCAGCAGTACTAGCGGGAGTTGGGATGAGCAGTTCTTC. Its translation is CASSTSGSWDEQFF.